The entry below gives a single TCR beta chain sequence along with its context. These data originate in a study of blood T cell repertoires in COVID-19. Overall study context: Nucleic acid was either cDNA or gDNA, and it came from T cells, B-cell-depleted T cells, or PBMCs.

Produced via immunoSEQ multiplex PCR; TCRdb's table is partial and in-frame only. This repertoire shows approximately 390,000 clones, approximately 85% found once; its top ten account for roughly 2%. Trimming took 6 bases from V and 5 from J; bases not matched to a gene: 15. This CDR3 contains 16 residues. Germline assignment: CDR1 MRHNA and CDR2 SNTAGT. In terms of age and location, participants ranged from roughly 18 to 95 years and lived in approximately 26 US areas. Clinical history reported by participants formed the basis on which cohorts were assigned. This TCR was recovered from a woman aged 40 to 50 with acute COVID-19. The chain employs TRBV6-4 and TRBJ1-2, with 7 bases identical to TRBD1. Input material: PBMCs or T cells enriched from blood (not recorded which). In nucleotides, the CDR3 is TGTGCCAGCAGCGACGGCCGACAGGGAAAGGGGTATGGCTACACCTTC. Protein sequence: CASSDGRQGKGYGYTF.